Presented here are 11 T cell receptor beta chains from one specimen sequenced in a study of blood T cell repertoires in COVID-19. Some clones are missing from TCRdb's copy, which holds only in-frame ones; the method was immunoSEQ multiplex PCR. This sample carries about 40,000 clones, almost 95% of them seen once, and the ten largest clones take about a tenth. Specimen: peripheral blood. These receptors were taken from a man in his fifties with active COVID-19.

The DNA for the CDR3 is TGCAGCGTTGAAGACCGGGGGAGGCAAGAGACCCAGTACTTC. This gives the protein CSVEDRGRQETQYF. This chain links TRBV29-1 with TRBJ2-5, with D tentatively TRBD2 (6 bases). The CDR3 has 14 amino acids. Looked up from germline, CDR1 is SQVTM and CDR2 is ANQGSEA. Trimming removed 0 bases from V and 2 bases from J, with 10 bases in between.

The chain employs TRBV5-4 and TRBJ2-1; 16 bases align to TRBD2. The CDR3 runs 18 residues. In germline, CDR1 is SGHNT, CDR2 YYREEE (reference sequence). Trimming took 4 bases from V and 8 from J; bases not matched to a gene: 12. The CDR3 is CASSLGTSGRGTFHEQFF. For the CDR3, the DNA is TGTGCCAGCAGCCTAGGGACTAGCGGGAGGGGGACATTTCATGAGCAGTTCTTC.

The CDR3 DNA reads TGCAGCGTTTCGGGACTTCCCAGCTCCTACGAGCAGTACTTC. The encoded protein is CSVSGLPSSYEQYF. The rearrangement uses TRBV29-1 and TRBJ2-7, with D maybe TRBD2 (6 bases). The V end was cut by 5 bases, the J end by 0 bases, with 14 bases between. The V gene's germline CDR1 is SQVTM and CDR2 ANQGSEA. The CDR3 loop spans 14 amino acids.

The genes are TRBV5-8 and TRBJ1-3, with 9 positions matching TRBD1. The CDR3 runs to 17 residues. The germline V gene encodes CDR1 SGHTS and CDR2 YDEGEE. V was clipped by 4 bases and J by 2 bases; unmatched bases: 10. The CDR3, as DNA: TGTGCCAGCAGCCCGCGATTACAGGGGGCCGCTGGAAACACCATATATTTT. It yields the protein CASSPRLQGAAGNTIYF.

This chain links TRBV19 with TRBJ1-2; tentatively, D is TRBD1 (6 bases). This CDR3 contains 13 residues. V was shortened by 3 bases and J by 4 bases, with 9 bases between the two germline ends. The germline CDR1 and CDR2 sequences are LNHDA and SQIVND (reference sequence). The CDR3 is CASSIDRLYGYTF. For the CDR3, the DNA is TGTGCCAGTAGTATCGACAGGCTCTATGGCTACACCTTC.

This clone occurred once. V is TRBV6-6 and J is TRBJ2-4; 7 bases are a match to TRBD1. Germline CDR1 reads MNHNY; CDR2 reads SVGAGI (reference sequence). This CDR3 has 16 amino acids. The V and J ends lost 5 bases and 0 bases, in that order; junction bases with no gene match: 7. The CDR3 is CASSQQGDLAKNIQYF. The CDR3 DNA reads as TGTGCCAGCAGTCAGCAGGGGGATCTAGCCAAAAACATTCAGTACTTC.

The V gene is TRBV7-9, the J gene TRBJ1-2; no clear D. CDR3 length: 12 residues. Germline CDR1 SEHNR, CDR2 FQNEAQ (reference sequence). The V and J ends lost 4 bases and 4 bases respectively, with 7 bases between them. CDR3 nucleotides: TGTGCCAGCAGCTACCGGGGCTATGGCTACACCTTC. Translated: CASSYRGYGYTF.

This chain connects TRBV5-1 to TRBJ2-5, with D possibly matching TRBD1 (6 bases). The germline CDR1 and CDR2 sequences are SGHRS and YFSETQ. Trimming removed 4 bases from V and 3 bases from J, with 13 bases in between. CDR3 length: 14 residues. In DNA, the CDR3 is TGCGCCAGCAGCCCCGACACAGGGAAAGAGACCCAGTACTTC. Its protein product is CASSPDTGKETQYF.

The J gene is TRBJ2-5, the V gene TRBV30; a weak D match, TRBD2 (7 bases). CDR1 and CDR2 (germline): GTSNPN, SVGIG (reference sequence). The CDR3 has 14 residues. V gave up 3 bases and J gave up 5 bases, with 16 bases separating them. The DNA of the CDR3 is TGTGCCTGGAGCCATGGCGGGGGCGGGGAGACCCAGTACTTC. It is translated as CAWSHGGGGETQYF.

This clone was detected only once. The J gene is TRBJ2-3, the V gene TRBV28; D may be TRBD2 (6 bases). There are 12 residues in the CDR3. V dropped 8 bases and J dropped 0 bases, with 6 bases sitting between them. Germline V CDR1 and CDR2: MDHEN, SYDVKM. CDR3 residues: CASGGSTDTQYF. Written as DNA, the CDR3 is TGTGCCAGCGGGGGGAGCACAGATACGCAGTATTTT.

The rearrangement uses TRBV27 and TRBJ2-5; possible D gene TRBD2, 7 bases. The germline gives CDR1 MNHEY, CDR2 SMNVEV (reference sequence). This CDR3 is built from 15 residues. Deletions cut 5 bases from V and 0 bases from J, with 13 bases between. CDR3 protein: CASSPGGRDQETQYF. The CDR3 coding sequence is TGTGCCAGCAGTCCCGGGGGGCGGGACCAAGAGACCCAGTACTTC.